This entry describes one T cell receptor (beta chain). The CDR3 extends over 13 amino acids. Looked up from germline, CDR1 is SGHRS and CDR2 is YFSETQ. J lost 4 bases, V lost 5 bases, and 5 bases had no gene match. The data were obtained in a study of shared clonotypes between healthy human individuals. Repertoires were generated with immunoSEQ multiplex PCR, while TCRdb's copy carries only in-frame clones and drops some. In the table there are 400,000 to 600,000 clones, about 96% of which are singletons. Sequenced: naive CD4+ T cells sorted from blood. Sample subset: CD45RA+ positively selected. The V call is TRBV5-1, the J call TRBJ2-7; TRBD1 matches at 8 bases. This clonotype was sampled from a woman younger than 45 in good health. CDR3 DNA sequence: TGCGCCAGCAGTCCCAGGGGGCAATACGAGCAGTACTTC. Translated, it gives CASSPRGQYEQYF.